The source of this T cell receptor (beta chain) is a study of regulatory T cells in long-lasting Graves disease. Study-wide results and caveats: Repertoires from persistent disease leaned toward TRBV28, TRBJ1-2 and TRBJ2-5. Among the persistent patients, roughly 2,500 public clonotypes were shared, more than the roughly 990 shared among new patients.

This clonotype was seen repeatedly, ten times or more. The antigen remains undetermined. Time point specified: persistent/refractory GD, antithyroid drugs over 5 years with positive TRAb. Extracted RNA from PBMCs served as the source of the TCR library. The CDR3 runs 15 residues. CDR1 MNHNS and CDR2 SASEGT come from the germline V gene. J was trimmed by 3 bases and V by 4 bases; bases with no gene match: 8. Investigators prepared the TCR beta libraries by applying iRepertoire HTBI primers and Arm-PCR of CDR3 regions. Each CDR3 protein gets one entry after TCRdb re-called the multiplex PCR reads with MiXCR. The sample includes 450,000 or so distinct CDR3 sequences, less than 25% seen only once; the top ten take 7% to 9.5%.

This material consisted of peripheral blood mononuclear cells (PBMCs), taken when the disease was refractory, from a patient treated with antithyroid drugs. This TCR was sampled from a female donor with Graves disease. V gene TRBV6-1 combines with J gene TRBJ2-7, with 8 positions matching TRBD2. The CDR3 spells CASSVASGPYYEQYF. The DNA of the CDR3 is TGTGCCAGCAGTGTCGCTAGCGGGCCATACTACGAGCAGTACTTC.